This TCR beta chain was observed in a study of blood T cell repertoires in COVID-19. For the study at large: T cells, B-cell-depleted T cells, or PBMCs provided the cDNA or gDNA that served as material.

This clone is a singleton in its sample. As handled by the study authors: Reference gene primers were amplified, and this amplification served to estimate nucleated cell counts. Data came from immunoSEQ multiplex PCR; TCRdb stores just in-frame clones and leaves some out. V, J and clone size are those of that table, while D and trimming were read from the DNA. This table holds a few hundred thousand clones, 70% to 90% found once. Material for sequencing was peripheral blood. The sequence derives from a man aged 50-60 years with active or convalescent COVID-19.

For the CDR3, the DNA is TGTGCCAGCAGTTTTATAACAGGGGGCTATGGCTACACCTTC. Translated, it gives CASSFITGGYGYTF. V usage is TRBV27 and J usage is TRBJ1-2, with TRBD1 matching over 8 bases. Germline V lookup: CDR1 MNHEY, CDR2 SMNVEV (reference sequence). The CDR3 totals 14 residues. Trimming cost V 3 bases and J 4 bases; bases outside gene matches: 4.